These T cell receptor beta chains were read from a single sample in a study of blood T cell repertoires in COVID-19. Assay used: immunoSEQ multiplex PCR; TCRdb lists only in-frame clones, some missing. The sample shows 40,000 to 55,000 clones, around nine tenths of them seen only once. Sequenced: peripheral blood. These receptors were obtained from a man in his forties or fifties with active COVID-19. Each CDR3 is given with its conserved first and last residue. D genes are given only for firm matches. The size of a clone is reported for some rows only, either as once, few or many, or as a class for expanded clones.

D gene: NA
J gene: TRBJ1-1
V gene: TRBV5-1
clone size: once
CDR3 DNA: TGCGCCAGCAGCCTGGGACATTCGAACACTGAAGCTTTCTTT
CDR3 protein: CASSLGHSNTEAFF

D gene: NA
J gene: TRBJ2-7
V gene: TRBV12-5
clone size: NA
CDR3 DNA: TGTGCTAGTGGTTTCTCAGCGGACTTCTACGAGCAGTACTTC
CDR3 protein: CASGFSADFYEQYF

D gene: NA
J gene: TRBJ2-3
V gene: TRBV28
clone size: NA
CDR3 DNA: TGTGCCAGCAGTTTCCGCGAGGTGCGGGATGCCGGCACAGATACGCAGTATTTT
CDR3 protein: CASSFREVRDAGTDTQYF

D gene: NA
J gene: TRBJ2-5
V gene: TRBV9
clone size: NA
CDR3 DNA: TGTGCCAGCAGTGCGGGACAAGAGACCCAGTACTTC
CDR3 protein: CASSAGQETQYF

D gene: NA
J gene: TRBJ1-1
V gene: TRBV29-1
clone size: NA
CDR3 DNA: TGCAGCGCCAGGAACACTGAAGCTTTCTTT
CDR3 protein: CSARNTEAFF

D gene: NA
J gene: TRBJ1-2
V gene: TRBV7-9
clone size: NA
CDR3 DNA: TGTGCCAGCAGCTTAGCGCAGCCAGGGCTAGACTATGGCTACACCTTC
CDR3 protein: CASSLAQPGLDYGYTF

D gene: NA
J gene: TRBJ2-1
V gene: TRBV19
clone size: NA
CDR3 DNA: TGTGCCAGTAGTAACCTAGCCCCCGGTGAGCAGTTCTTC
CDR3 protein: CASSNLAPGEQFF

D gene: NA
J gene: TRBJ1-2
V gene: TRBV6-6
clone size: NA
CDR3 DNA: TGTGCCAGCAGTTACACATCTAACTATGGCTACACCTTC
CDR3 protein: CASSYTSNYGYTF

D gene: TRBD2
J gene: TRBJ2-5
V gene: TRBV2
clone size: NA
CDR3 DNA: TGTGCCAGCAGTCGGACTAGCGGGGGGCAAGAGACCCAGTACTTC
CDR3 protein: CASSRTSGGQETQYF

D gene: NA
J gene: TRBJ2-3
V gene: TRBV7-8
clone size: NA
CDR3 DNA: TGTGCCAGCAGCTTAGCGATGAGGGACACAGATACGCAGTATTTT
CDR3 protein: CASSLAMRDTDTQYF

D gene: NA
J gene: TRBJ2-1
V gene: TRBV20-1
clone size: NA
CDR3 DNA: TGCAGTGCTAGTAAGCGGTGGGGCTCCTACAATGAGCAGTTCTTC
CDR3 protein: CSASKRWGSYNEQFF

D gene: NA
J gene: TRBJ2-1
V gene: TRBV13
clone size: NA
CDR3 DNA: TGTGCCAGCAGCTTAAGAGGAGGGCGACTCCTCAATGAGCAGTTCTTC
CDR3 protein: CASSLRGGRLLNEQFF

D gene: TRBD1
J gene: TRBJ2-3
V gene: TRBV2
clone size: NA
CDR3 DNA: TGTGCCAGCAGCCGGGACAGGGGCACAGATACGCAGTATTTT
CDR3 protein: CASSRDRGTDTQYF

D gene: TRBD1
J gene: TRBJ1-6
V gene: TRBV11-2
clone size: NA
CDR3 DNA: TGTGCCAGCAGGCTAGGACAGGGAGTTAATTCACCCCTCCACTTT
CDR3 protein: CASRLGQGVNSPLHF

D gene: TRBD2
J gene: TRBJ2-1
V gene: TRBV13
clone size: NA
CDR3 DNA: TGTGCCAGCAGCTTAACCATACGGCGGGAGGTCTTTAGCTCCTACAATGAGCAGTTCTTC
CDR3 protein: CASSLTIRREVFSSYNEQFF

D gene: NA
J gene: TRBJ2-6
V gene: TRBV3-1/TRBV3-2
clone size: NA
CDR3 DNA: TGTGCCAGCAGCCAACCCGTACGAGCTGGTGGGGCCAACGTCCTGACTTTC
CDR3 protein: CASSQPVRAGGANVLTF

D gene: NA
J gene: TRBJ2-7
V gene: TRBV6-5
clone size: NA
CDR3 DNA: TGTGCCAGCAGTACCGGGACGGGACATGGCGAGCAGTACTTC
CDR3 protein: CASSTGTGHGEQYF

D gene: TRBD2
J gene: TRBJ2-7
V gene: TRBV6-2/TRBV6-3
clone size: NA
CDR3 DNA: TGTGCCAGCAGTCTTAGCGGGAGGAACGAGCAGTACTTC
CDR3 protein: CASSLSGRNEQYF

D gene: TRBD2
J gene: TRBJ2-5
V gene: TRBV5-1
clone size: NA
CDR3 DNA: TGCGCCAGCAGCTCCGGGGGGACGGAGACCCAGTACTTC
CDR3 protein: CASSSGGTETQYF

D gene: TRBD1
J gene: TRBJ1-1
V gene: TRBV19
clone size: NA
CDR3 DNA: TGTGCCAGTAGCTCACAGGGGGCGCGGGTTAAAGCTTTCTTT
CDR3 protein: CASSSQGARVKAFF

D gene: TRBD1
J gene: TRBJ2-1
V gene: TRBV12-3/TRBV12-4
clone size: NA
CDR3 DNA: TGTGCCAGCATCTTAGCAGGGGGCAATGAGCAGTTCTTC
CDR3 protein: CASILAGGNEQFF

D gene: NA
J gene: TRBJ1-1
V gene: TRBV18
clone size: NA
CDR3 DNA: TGTGCCAGCTCACCGGGGCGGCGGTTCACTGAAGCTTTCTTT
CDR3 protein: CASSPGRRFTEAFF

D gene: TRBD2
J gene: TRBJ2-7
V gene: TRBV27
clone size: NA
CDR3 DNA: TGTGCCAGCAGTTTTTTAGCGGGGGGCTTGTACGAGCAGTACTTC
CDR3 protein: CASSFLAGGLYEQYF

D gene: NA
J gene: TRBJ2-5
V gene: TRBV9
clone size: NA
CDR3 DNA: TGTGCCAGCAGCGTAGCGTGGGGACTTCAAGAGACCCAGTACTTC
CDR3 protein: CASSVAWGLQETQYF

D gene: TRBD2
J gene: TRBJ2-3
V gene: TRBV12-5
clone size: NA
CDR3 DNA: TGTGCTAGTGGTTTCTCAACCCTAGCGGGGGCTCCTTCGGCGCAGTATTTT
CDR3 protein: CASGFSTLAGAPSAQYF

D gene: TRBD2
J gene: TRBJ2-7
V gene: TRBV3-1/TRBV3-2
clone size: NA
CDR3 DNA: TGTGCCAGCAGCCACGGGAGGGCGTTAGGCGAGCAGTACTTC
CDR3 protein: CASSHGRALGEQYF

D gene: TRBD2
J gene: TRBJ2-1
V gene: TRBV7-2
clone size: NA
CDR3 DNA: TGTGCCAGCAGCCCCCTCAGAGGAGCGGGAGGTGGTAATGAGCAGTTCTTC
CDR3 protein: CASSPLRGAGGGNEQFF

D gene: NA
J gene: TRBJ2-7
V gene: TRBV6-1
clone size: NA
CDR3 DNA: TGTGCCAGCAGTGACATCTACGAGCAGTACTTC
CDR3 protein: CASSDIYEQYF

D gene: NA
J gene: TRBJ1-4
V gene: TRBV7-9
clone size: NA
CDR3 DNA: TGTGCCAGCGGTGGGGCGGCGGACGAAAAACTGTTTTTT
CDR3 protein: CASGGAADEKLFF

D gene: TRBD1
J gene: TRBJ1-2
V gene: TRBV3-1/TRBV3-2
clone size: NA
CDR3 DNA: TGTGCCAGCAGCCGCTCACAGGGGGACTATGGCTACACCTTC
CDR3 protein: CASSRSQGDYGYTF

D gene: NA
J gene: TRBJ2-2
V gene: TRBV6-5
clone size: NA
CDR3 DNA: TGTGCCAGCAGTTACGGGGCAGCGAACACCGGGGAGCTGTTTTTT
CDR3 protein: CASSYGAANTGELFF

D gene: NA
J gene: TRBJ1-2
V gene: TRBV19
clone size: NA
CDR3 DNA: TGTGCCAGTAGTATTATTCCAGGGATTTCGGGTGGCTACACCTTC
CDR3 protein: CASSIIPGISGGYTF

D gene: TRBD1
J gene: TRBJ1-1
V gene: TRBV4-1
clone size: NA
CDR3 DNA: TGCGCCAGCAGCCAAACGCCCAACACCGCGACAGGGGTAGCTTTCTTT
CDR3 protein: CASSQTPNTATGVAFF

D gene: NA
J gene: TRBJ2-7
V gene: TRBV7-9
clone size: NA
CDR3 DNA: TGTGCCAGCAGCAACAGGGCGGAGTTATCCTACGAGCAGTACTTC
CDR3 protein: CASSNRAELSYEQYF

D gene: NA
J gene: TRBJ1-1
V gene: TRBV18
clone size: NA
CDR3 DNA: TGTGCCAGCTCACAAAGCCAGGGCCAGAACACTGAAGCTTTCTTT
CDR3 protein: CASSQSQGQNTEAFF

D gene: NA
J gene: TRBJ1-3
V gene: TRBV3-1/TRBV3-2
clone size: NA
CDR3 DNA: TGTGCCAGCAGCCCCTCGGGCCAGGGGACTAACTCTGGAAACACCATATATTTT
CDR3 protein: CASSPSGQGTNSGNTIYF

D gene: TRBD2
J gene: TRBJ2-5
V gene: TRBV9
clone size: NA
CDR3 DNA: TGTGCCAGCAGCGTATCGGAGGGAGGGCCGGTAGAGACCCAGTACTTC
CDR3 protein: CASSVSEGGPVETQYF

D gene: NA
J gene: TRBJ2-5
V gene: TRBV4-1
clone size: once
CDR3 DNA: TGCGCCAGCAGCCAGTGGTCGGGGACCAGGGGAGAGACCCAGTACTTC
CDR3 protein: CASSQWSGTRGETQYF

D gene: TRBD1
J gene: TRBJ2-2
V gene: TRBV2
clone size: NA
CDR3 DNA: TGTGCCAGCAAACCGGGACAGGGCTTCGGGGAGCTGTTTTTT
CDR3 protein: CASKPGQGFGELFF

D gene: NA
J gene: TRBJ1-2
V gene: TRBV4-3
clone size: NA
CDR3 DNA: TGCGCCAGCAGCCAAGATTTGGGGGGGGTGGTTGATGGCTACACCTTC
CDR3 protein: CASSQDLGGVVDGYTF

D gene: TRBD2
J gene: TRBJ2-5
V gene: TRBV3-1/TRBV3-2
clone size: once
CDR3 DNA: TGTGCCAGCAGCCAAGATATAGCGGGAGGGCCTGGGGAGACCCAGTACTTC
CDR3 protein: CASSQDIAGGPGETQYF

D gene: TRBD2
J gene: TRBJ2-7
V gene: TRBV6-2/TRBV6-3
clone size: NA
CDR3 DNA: TGTGCCAGCAGTTATCGCGGGAGCTCCTACGAGCAGTACTTC
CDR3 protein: CASSYRGSSYEQYF

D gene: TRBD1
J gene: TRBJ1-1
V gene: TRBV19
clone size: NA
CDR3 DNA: TGTGCCAGTACCGCCGGGACAGGGGATTCCGGCACTGAAGCTTTCTTT
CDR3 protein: CASTAGTGDSGTEAFF

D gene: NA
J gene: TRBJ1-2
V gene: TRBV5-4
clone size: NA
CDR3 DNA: TGTGCCAGCAGCTTGGGGGTGGAGGGCTACACCTTC
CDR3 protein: CASSLGVEGYTF

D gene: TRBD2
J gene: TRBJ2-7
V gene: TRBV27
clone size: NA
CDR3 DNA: TGTGCCAGCAGTTTAAATAGCGGGAGCGGGAGGTCCTACGAGCAGTACTTC
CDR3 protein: CASSLNSGSGRSYEQYF

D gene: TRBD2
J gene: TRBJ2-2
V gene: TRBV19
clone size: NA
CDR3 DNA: TGTGCCAGTAGTATAGATACCTACGGGGGGGCGCTCCCGAACACCGGGGAGCTGTTTTTT
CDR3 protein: CASSIDTYGGALPNTGELFF

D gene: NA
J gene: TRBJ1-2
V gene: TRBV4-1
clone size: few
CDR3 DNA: TGCGCCAGCAGCCACAGCGACAGGAACTATGGCTACACCTTC
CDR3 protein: CASSHSDRNYGYTF

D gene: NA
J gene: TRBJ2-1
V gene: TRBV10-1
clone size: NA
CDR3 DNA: TGCGCCAGCTCGGCCCAGGGTCAAGGGCGGCAGTTCTTC
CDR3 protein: CASSAQGQGRQFF

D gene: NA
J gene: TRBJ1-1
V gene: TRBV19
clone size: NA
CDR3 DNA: TGTGCCAGCGGGATGGGTTACAAGGGCACTGAAGCTTTCTTT
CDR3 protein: CASGMGYKGTEAFF

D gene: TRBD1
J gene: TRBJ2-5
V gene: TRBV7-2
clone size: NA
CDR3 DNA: TGTGCCAGCAGCTCCCCCGGGACAGGGGGCGGTAAGACCCAGTACTTC
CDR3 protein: CASSSPGTGGGKTQYF

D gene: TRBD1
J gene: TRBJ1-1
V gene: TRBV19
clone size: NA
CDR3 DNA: TGTGCCAGTAGGACAGGGGGAACTGAAGCTTTCTTT
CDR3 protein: CASRTGGTEAFF